This TCR beta chain came from a study of blood T cell repertoires in COVID-19. On the study more broadly: COVID-19 samples from acute and convalescent phases originated in the United States, Italy and Spain.

The V gene lost 5 bases and the J gene lost 7 bases, with 12 bases spanning the gap. CDR1 and CDR2 from the germline V gene are SQVTM and ANQGSEA. The CDR3 length is 12 residues. Profiled with immunoSEQ multiplex PCR; TCRdb holds only in-frame clones, not every one. This sample has fewer than 350,000 clones, with under 90% found just once. This chain connects TRBV29-1 to TRBJ1-5; a possible D gene is TRBD1 (6 bases). The sequencing sample was made of PBMCs or T cells enriched from blood (not recorded which). The origin of this receptor is a man aged 60 to 75 who had recovered from COVID-19. The CDR3 DNA sequence: TGCAGCGTTTTACAGGGAGACCAGCCCCAGCATTTT. Translation gives CSVLQGDQPQHF. Looking up the rest from reference TRBV29-1 and TRBJ1-5 gives the full variable domain: SAVISQKPSRDICQRGTSLTIQCQVDSQVTMMFWYRQQPGQSLTLIATANQGSEATYESGFVIDKFPISRPNLTFSTLTVSNMSPEDSSIYLCSVLQGDQPQHFGDGTRLSIL.